Listed below are T cell receptor beta chains from one sample, sequenced in a study of T-cell memory formation after mild COVID-19. TCRdb analysed the 5' RACE reads with MiXCR anew, one entry per CDR3 protein. The top ten hold just over 2% of the sample, which has roughly 200,000 distinct CDR3 sequences, roughly 17% seen once. Sequenced sample: PBMCs or a T cell subset sorted from them (not recorded which). Every receptor here comes from an adult woman who had mild COVID-19 (a few samples of this study predate the infection). Cell type and time point are not known. CDR3s include the opening cysteine and the closing phenylalanine or tryptophan. D genes are given only for firm matches. Part of the rows lack a size; the others show once, few, many or a class for expanded clones.

clone_size	v_call	j_call	d_call	cdr3_aa	cdr3_nt
many	TRBV9	TRBJ2-5	NA	CASSVGREETQYF	TGTGCCAGCAGCGTAGGTAGAGAAGAGACCCAGTACTTC
NA	TRBV20-1	TRBJ2-7	NA	CSARGGTSSYEQYF	TGCAGTGCTAGAGGGGGCACGAGCTCCTACGAGCAGTACTTC
NA	TRBV10-3	TRBJ2-3	TRBD1	CAISDTGGDTQYF	TGTGCCATCAGTGATACAGGGGGAGATACGCAGTATTTT
NA	TRBV10-3	TRBJ2-7	NA	CAISAHYEQYF	TGTGCCATCAGCGCCCACTACGAGCAGTACTTC
NA	TRBV7-9	TRBJ1-2	TRBD1	CASSLAGTGGSYGYTF	TGTGCCAGCAGCTTAGCTGGGACAGGTGGTTCCTATGGCTACACCTTC
many	TRBV7-8	TRBJ1-5	NA	CASSPEGPGHSNQPQHF	TGTGCCAGCAGTCCAGAGGGGCCGGGACATAGCAATCAGCCCCAGCATTTT
few	TRBV5-1	TRBJ2-5	TRBD2	CASSPVGGETQYF	TGCGCCAGCAGCCCGGTGGGAGGGGAGACCCAGTACTTC
NA	TRBV20-1	TRBJ2-1	NA	CSATRLGASNEQFF	TGCAGTGCCACCCGACTAGGAGCAAGCAATGAGCAGTTCTTC
NA	TRBV7-9	TRBJ2-7	TRBD1	CASSPLPGQGDEQYF	TGTGCCAGCAGCCCCCTCCCGGGACAGGGCGACGAGCAGTACTTC
few	TRBV10-3	TRBJ2-3	NA	CAISESGSQARTQYF	TGTGCCATCAGTGAGTCGGGTTCCCAAGCCCGTACGCAGTATTTT
NA	TRBV6-1	TRBJ1-4	NA	CASSERETTNEKLFF	TGTGCCAGCAGTGAAAGGGAAACAACTAATGAAAAACTGTTTTTT
NA	TRBV20-1	TRBJ2-1	TRBD2	CSASSGTSGSNEQFF	TGCAGTGCTAGCTCCGGGACTAGCGGGAGCAATGAGCAGTTCTTC
NA	TRBV29-1	TRBJ1-2	NA	CSVEGLGDGAYGYTF	TGCAGCGTTGAAGGCCTGGGGGACGGCGCATATGGCTACACCTTC
many	TRBV4-2	TRBJ2-5	TRBD2	CASSQGLAGQETQYF	TGTGCCAGCAGCCAAGGACTAGCGGGGCAAGAGACCCAGTACTTC
many	TRBV7-2	TRBJ2-1	TRBD2	CASSLEGSGLPREQFF	TGTGCCAGCAGCTTAGAGGGCTCGGGACTACCCCGCGAGCAGTTCTTC
once	TRBV4-2	TRBJ2-7	TRBD2	CASSQDVWGLAGEYEQYF	TGTGCCAGCAGCCAAGATGTTTGGGGACTAGCGGGAGAGTACGAGCAGTACTTC
many	TRBV6-2/TRBV6-3	TRBJ2-7	NA	CASKGENYEQYF	TGTGCCAGCAAGGGGGAGAACTACGAGCAGTACTTC
few	TRBV6-9	TRBJ1-5	NA	CASSFDPQHF	TGTGCCAGCAGTTTCGACCCTCAGCATTTT
few	TRBV14	TRBJ2-3	TRBD2	CASSQGSGVVADTQYF	TGTGCCAGCAGCCAAGGTAGCGGGGTCGTCGCAGATACGCAGTATTTT
NA	TRBV19	TRBJ2-7	TRBD1	CASSTGTGPYEQYF	TGTGCCAGTAGTACGGGGACAGGGCCCTACGAGCAGTACTTC
NA	TRBV5-1	TRBJ2-1	NA	CASSRDFEQFF	TGCGCCAGCAGTCGGGACTTTGAGCAGTTCTTC
NA	TRBV20-1	TRBJ2-3	TRBD1	CSSSMTGTADTQYF	TGCTCATCCTCCATGACAGGGACGGCAGATACGCAGTATTTT
NA	TRBV6-2/TRBV6-3	TRBJ1-5	NA	CASSYHRATGQPQHF	TGTGCCAGCAGTTATCACAGGGCTACGGGTCAGCCCCAGCATTTT
NA	TRBV9	TRBJ1-1	NA	CASSATEAFF	TGTGCCAGCAGCGCTACTGAAGCTTTCTTT
few	TRBV7-6	TRBJ2-7	NA	CASSPRDERQYF	TGTGCCAGCAGCCCCCGGGACGAAAGGCAGTACTTC
few	TRBV5-4	TRBJ2-3	NA	CASSFYGVEDTQYF	TGTGCCAGCAGCTTTTACGGGGTTGAGGATACGCAGTATTTT
few	TRBV18	TRBJ2-3	TRBD2	CASSPLGLAGLGDTQYF	TGTGCCAGCTCACCACTCGGGCTAGCGGGGCTTGGAGATACGCAGTATTTT